The 6 T cell receptor beta chains listed next were all sequenced from one sample in a study of blood T cell repertoires in COVID-19. The data were produced by immunoSEQ multiplex PCR, yet TCRdb's version contains in-frame clones alone and is incomplete. Found here are about 240,000 clones, approximately 84% of them singletons; the top ten hold just over 3%. Sample: peripheral blood. Source of these receptors: a woman aged 25 to 39 who had recovered from COVID-19.

The V gene is TRBV11-2, the J gene TRBJ2-2; no clear D. The CDR3 consists of 15 residues. Germline CDR1 is SGHAT and CDR2 is FQNNGV. The V and J ends lost 0 bases and 1 base respectively, with 6 bases between them. This CDR3 is CASSLDSMNTGELFF. The CDR3 DNA sequence: TGTGCCAGCAGCTTAGATTCCATGAACACCGGGGAGCTGTTTTTT.

The chain carries TRBV27 and TRBJ1-1; TRBD1 is a possible D gene (6 bases). CDR3 length: 13 amino acids. Germline V gives CDR1 MNHEY, CDR2 SMNVEV (reference sequence). V dropped 2 bases and J dropped 9 bases, with 13 bases sitting between them. This CDR3 is CASSLTAGDKAFF. The DNA of the CDR3 is TGTGCCAGCAGTTTAACGGCTGGGGACAAAGCTTTCTTT.

The V and J genes are TRBV6-7 and TRBJ2-7; D not resolved. TRBV6-7 is assigned to the ORF class and has an uncertain function. The V end was cut by 6 bases, the J end by 3 bases, with 18 bases between. The CDR3 has 15 amino acids. The CDR3 DNA sequence: TGTGCCAGCAGAATCAAGAAACATCTTATCTACGAGCAGTACTTC. Its translation: CASRIKKHLIYEQYF.

This chain joins TRBV12-5 and TRBJ1-1, with 8 bases matching TRBD1. The germline CDR1 and CDR2 sequences are LGHNT and FRNRAP. This CDR3 is 15 amino acids long. V shed 0 bases, J shed 4 bases, and the junction held 4 bases outside the gene matches. The CDR3 here is CASGLVRDRGTEAFF. DNA of the CDR3: TGTGCTAGTGGTTTGGTACGCGACAGGGGCACTGAAGCTTTCTTT.

This chain joins TRBV7-9 and TRBJ2-7, with TRBD1 identical over 7 bases. Losses at the gene ends were 3 bases for V and 5 bases for J; bases not matched to a gene: 4. From germline, CDR1 is SEHNR and CDR2 FQNEAQ (reference sequence). The CDR3 consists of 13 residues. Written as DNA, the CDR3 is TGTGCCAGCAGCTTGGACAGGCCCAACGAGCAGTACTTC. It encodes CASSLDRPNEQYF.

The CDR3 sequence: CAWSVTLGTSVNYEQYF. The CDR3 DNA is TGTGCCTGGAGTGTAACCCTCGGGACTAGCGTAAACTACGAGCAGTACTTC. This chain connects TRBV30 to TRBJ2-7; the match to TRBD2 covers 10 bases. This CDR3 contains 17 residues. The germline V gene encodes CDR1 GTSNPN and CDR2 SVGIG (reference sequence). Trimming at V came to 0 bases and at J to 3 bases, leaving 11 bases not matched to a gene.